This TCR beta chain was identified in a study of blood T cells in healthy people across ages. Points from the study as a whole: Unknown CMV status may confound age-related changes in expanded clones.

Germline V lookup: CDR1 DFQATT, CDR2 SNEGSKA (reference sequence). Unmatched junction bases numbered 15, after V lost 3 bases and J lost 3 bases. This CDR3 contains 19 residues. The use of a sample-barcoded 5' primer and a J-beta primer mix characterized a second PCR of about 7 to 12 cycles. Every molecule of cDNA carried a tag from a template-switch adaptor with 12 random nucleotides. TCRdb reanalysed the 5' RACE reads using MiXCR and keeps one entry per CDR3 protein. The table includes more than 1,000,000 distinct CDR3 sequences, under 30% detected once. This clonotype has only one observation. The antigen is unknown. Another study also made use of these data, one on T cells of mothers and their children. That source reports: The authors used all extracted RNA for cDNA synthesis, at approximately 1.5 ug per 15 ul. Mother-child pairs who were related displayed a slightly higher overlap than unrelated pairs, a difference that was non-significant.

Sequencing was performed on blood. The rearrangement links TRBV20-1 to TRBJ2-1; 12 nucleotides agree with TRBD1. This clonotype was sampled from a girl under 10 years old in good health. Here the CDR3 DNA reads TGCAGTGCTAGGGGTCGGGACAGGGGGCGCGGGTCCCGCTACAATGAGCAGTTCTTC. Protein: CSARGRDRGRGSRYNEQFF.